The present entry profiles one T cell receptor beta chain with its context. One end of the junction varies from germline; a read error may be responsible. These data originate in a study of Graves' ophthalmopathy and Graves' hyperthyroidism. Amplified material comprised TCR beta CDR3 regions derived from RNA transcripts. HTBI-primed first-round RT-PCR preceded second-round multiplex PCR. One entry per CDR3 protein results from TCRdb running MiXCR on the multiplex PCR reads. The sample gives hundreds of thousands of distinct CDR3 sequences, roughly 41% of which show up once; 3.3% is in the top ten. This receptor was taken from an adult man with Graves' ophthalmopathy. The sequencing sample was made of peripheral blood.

The CDR3 DNA reads TGTGCCAGCTCACCGCCGGGACTAGCGGGAGGGCCATCAGGTAACGAGCAATACTTC. This encodes CASSPPGLAGGPSGNEQYF. The chain employs TRBV9 and TRBJ2-7, with 16 bases aligning to TRBD2. The CDR3 consists of 19 residues. The V gene's germline CDR1 is SGDLS and CDR2 YYNGEE.